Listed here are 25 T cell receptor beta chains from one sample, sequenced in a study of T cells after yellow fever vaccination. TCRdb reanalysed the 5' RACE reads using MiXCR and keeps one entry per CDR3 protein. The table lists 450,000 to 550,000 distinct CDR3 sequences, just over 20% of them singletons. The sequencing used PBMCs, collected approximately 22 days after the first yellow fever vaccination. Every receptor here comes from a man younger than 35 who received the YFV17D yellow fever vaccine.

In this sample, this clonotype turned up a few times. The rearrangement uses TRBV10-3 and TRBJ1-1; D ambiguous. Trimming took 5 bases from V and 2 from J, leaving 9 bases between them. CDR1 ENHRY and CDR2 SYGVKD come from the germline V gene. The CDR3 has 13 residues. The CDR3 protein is CAISWRPNTEAFF. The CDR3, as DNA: TGTGCCATCAGTTGGCGGCCCAACACTGAAGCTTTCTTT.

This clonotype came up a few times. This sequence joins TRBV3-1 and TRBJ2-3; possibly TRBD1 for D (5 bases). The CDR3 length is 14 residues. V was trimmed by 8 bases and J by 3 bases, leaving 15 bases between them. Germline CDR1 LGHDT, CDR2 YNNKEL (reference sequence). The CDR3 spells CASVQGAQTDTQYF. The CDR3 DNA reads TGTGCCAGCGTCCAAGGGGCGCAAACAGATACGCAGTATTTT.

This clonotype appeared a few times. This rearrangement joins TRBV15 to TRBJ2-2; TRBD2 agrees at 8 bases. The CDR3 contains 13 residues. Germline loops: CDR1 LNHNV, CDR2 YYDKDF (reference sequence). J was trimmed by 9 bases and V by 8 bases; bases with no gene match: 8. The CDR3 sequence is CATAGSGGRELFF. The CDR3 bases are TGTGCCACCGCAGGGAGCGGGGGCCGGGAGCTGTTTTTT.

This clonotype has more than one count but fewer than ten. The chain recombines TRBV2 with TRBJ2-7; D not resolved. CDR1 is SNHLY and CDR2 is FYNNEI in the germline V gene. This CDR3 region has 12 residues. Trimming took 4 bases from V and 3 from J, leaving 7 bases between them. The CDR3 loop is CASSVQYYEQYF. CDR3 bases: TGTGCCAGCAGTGTACAGTACTACGAGCAGTACTTC.

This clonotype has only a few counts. The CDR3 sequence is CASSPRDRALVELFF. The CDR3 nucleotides read TGTGCCAGCAGCCCCAGGGACAGGGCTCTTGTGGAACTGTTTTTT. The chain has TRBV12-3 or TRBV12-4 and TRBJ1-4; 9 bases are shared with TRBD1. Trimming cost V 6 bases and J 12 bases; bases outside gene matches: 14. The CDR3 has 15 residues.

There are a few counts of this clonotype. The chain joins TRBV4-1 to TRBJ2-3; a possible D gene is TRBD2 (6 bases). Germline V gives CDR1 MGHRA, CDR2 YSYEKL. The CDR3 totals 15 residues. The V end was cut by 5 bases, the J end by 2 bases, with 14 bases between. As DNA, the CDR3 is TGCGCCAGCAGCGGTGGGACTGCCCCCACAGATACGCAGTATTTT. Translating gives CASSGGTAPTDTQYF.

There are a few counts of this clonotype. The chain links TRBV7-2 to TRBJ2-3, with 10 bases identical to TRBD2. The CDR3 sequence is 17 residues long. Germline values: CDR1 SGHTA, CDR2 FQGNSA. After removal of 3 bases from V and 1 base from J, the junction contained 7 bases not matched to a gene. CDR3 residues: CASSFRLAGDRTDTQYF. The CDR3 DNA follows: TGTGCCAGCAGCTTCCGCCTAGCGGGGGACCGCACAGATACGCAGTATTTT.

Here the CDR3 DNA reads TGTGCCAGCAGGCGGGGAGGCGGGGGTACCGGGGAGCTGTTTTTT. This gives the protein CASRRGGGGTGELFF. The gene calls are TRBV28 and TRBJ2-2; 7 bases match TRBD2. CDR3 length: 15 residues. Unmatched junction bases numbered 9, after V lost 6 bases and J lost 5 bases. Germline lookup yields CDR1 MDHEN and CDR2 SYDVKM.

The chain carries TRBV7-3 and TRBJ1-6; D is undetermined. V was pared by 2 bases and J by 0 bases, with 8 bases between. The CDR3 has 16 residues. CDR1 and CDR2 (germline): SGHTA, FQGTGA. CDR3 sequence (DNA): TGTGCCAGCAGCTTAGGGTCCGGCTCCTATAATTCACCCCTCCACTTT. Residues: CASSLGSGSYNSPLHF. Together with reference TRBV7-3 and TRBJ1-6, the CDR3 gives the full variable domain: GAGVSQTPSNKVTEKGKYVELRCDPISGHTALYWYRQSLGQGPEFLIYFQGTGAADDSGLPNDRFFAVRPEGSVSTLKIQRTERGDSAVYLCASSLGSGSYNSPLHFGNGTRLTVT.

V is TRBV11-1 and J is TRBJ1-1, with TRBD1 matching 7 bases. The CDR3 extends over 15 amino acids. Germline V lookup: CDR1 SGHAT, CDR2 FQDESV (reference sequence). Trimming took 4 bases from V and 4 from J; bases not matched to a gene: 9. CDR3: CASSSRRQGATEAFF. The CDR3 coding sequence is TGTGCCAGCAGCTCTCGTCGACAGGGCGCCACTGAAGCTTTCTTT.

The CDR3 sequence: CASSLTATGGTEAFF. DNA for the CDR3: TGCGCCAGCAGCTTGACAGCCACCGGAGGTACTGAAGCTTTCTTT. The chain employs TRBV5-1 and TRBJ1-1; D call uncertain. The germline CDR1 and CDR2 sequences are SGHRS and YFSETQ. Trimming took 1 base from V and 5 from J, leaving 15 bases between them. This CDR3 region has 15 residues.

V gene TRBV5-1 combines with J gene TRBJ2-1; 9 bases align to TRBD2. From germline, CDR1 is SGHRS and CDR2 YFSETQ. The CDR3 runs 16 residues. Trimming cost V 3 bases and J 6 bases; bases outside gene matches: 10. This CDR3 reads CASSSGGGAFSNEQFF. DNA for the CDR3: TGCGCCAGCAGCTCCGGCGGGGGGGCATTTAGCAATGAGCAGTTCTTC.

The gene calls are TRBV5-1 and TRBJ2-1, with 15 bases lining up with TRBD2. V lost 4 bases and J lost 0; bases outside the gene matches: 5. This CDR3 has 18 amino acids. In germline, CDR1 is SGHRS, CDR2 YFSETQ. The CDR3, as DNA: TGCGCCAGCAGCGCCGGGACTAGCGGGGGGAGCTCCTACAATGAGCAGTTCTTC. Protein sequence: CASSAGTSGGSSYNEQFF.

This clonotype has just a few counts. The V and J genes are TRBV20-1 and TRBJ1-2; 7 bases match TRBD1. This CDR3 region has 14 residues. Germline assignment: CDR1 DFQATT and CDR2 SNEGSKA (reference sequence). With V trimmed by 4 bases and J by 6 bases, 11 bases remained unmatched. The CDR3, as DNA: TGCAGTGCTACACCTTACAGGGGTGCCGATGGCTACACCTTC. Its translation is CSATPYRGADGYTF.

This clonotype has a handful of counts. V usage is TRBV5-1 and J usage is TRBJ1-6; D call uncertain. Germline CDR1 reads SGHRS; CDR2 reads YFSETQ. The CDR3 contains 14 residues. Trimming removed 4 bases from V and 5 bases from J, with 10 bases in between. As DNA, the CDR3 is TGCGCCAGCAGCGTGGACGGTGATAATTCACCCCTCCACTTT. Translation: CASSVDGDNSPLHF.

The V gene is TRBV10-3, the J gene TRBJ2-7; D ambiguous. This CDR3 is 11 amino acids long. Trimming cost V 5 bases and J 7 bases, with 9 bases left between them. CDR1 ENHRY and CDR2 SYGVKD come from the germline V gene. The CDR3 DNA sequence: TGTGCCATCAGTATGGAAGAAGAGCAGTACTTC. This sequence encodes CAISMEEEQYF.

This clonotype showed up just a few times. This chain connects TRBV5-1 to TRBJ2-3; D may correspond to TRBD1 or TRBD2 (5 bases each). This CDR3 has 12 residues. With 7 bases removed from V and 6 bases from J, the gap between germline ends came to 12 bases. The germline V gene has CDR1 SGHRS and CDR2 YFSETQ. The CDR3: CASREGADTQYF. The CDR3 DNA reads TGCGCCAGCCGGGAAGGGGCCGATACGCAGTATTTT.

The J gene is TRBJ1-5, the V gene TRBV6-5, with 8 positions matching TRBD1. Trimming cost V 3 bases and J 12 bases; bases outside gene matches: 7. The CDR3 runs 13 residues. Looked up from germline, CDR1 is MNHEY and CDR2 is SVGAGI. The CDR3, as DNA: TGTGCCAGCAGTTATCAAGGGACAGGTCTCCAGCATTTT. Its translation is CASSYQGTGLQHF.

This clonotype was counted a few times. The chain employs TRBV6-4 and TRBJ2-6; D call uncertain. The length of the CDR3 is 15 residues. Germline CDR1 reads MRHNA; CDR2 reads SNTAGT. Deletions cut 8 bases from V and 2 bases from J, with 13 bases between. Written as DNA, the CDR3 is TGTGCCAGCTCCCCCCGGCATACTGGGGCCAACGTCCTGACTTTC. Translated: CASSPRHTGANVLTF.

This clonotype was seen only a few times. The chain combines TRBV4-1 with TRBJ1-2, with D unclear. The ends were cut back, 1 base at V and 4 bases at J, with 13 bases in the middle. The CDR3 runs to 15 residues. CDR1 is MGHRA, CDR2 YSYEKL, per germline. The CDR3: CASSQARATSYGYTF. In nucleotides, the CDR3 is TGCGCCAGCAGCCAAGCCCGGGCCACTTCCTATGGCTACACCTTC.

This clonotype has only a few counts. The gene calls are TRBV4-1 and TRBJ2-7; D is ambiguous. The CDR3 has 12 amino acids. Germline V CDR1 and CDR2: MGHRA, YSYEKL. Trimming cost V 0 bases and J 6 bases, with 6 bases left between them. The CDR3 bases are TGCGCCAGCAGCCAAGAGAGAGGCGAGCAGTACTTC. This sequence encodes CASSQERGEQYF.

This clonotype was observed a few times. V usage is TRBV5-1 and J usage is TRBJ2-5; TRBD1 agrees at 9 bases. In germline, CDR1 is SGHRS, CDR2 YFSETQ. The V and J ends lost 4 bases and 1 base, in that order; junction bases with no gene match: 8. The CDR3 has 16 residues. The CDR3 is CASSPPTGGGQETQYF. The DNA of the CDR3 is TGCGCCAGCAGCCCACCGACAGGGGGAGGCCAAGAGACCCAGTACTTC. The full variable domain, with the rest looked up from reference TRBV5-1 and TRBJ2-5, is KAGVTQTPRYLIKTRGQQVTLSCSPISGHRSVSWYQQTPGQGLQFLFEYFSETQRNKGNFPGRFSGRQFSNSRSEMNVSTLELGDSALYLCASSPPTGGGQETQYFGPGTRLLVL.

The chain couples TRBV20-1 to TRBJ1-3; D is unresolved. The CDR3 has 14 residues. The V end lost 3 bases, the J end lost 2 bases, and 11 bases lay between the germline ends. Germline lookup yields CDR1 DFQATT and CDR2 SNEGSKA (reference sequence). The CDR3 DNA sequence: TGCAGTGCTAGGGATCGGAGGGCTGGAAACACCATATATTTT. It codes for CSARDRRAGNTIYF.

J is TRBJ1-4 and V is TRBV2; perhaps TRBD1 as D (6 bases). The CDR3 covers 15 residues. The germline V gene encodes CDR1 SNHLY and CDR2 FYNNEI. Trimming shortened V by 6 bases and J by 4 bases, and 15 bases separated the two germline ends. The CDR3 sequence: CASSGGGTLNEKLFF. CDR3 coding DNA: TGTGCCAGCAGCGGAGGGGGGACCCTTAATGAAAAACTGTTTTTT. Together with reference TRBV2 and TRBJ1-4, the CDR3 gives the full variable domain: EPEVTQTPSHQVTQMGQEVILRCVPISNHLYFYWYRQILGQKVEFLVSFYNNEISEKSEIFDDQFSVERPDGSNFTLKIRSTKLEDSAMYFCASSGGGTLNEKLFFGSGTQLSVL.

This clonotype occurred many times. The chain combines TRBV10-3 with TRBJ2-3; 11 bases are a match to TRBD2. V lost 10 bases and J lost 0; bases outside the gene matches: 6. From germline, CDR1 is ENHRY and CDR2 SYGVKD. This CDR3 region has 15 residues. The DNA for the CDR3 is TGTGCCACCGGGACTAGCGGTGCTAGCACAGATACGCAGTATTTT. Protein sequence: CATGTSGASTDTQYF.